This T cell receptor (beta chain) was sequenced during a study of T cells in women clearing cervical HPV infection. Whole-study context: Controls gave blood once infection was undetectable; cases at lesion identification. Cases' blood sampling followed lesion detection by median approximately 150 days (90 to 200).

A remark on this clone: The read comes to an end 3 residues before the CDR3 does, leaving the germline J gene to fill in the end.

Some clones are missing from TCRdb's copy, which holds only in-frame ones; the method was immunoSEQ multiplex PCR. The sample has tens of thousands of clones. The germline gives CDR1 DFQATT, CDR2 SNEGSKA (reference sequence). The CDR3 runs to 15 residues. Trimming pared 5 bases from V and 0 bases from J, leaving 16 bases between. The J gene is TRBJ1-1, the V gene TRBV20-1, with D possibly matching TRBD1 (6 bases). Material for sequencing was blood buffy coat. The TCR sequence derives from a woman between 18 and 70 years old with a cervical HPV16 infection that either progressed to CIN3+ or cleared (not recorded which). The part of the CDR3 DNA that was read is TGCAGTGCTTACAGGGAATCAGCAATGAACACTGAA. It specifies CSAYRESAMNTE. Given in full, the CDR3 is CSAYRESAMNTEAFF.